A selection of T cell receptor beta chains follows, all from one sample in a study of human T cells and chemical hapten exposure. Each CDR3 protein is one row after TCRdb ran MiXCR on the RACE reads. The sample includes around 360,000 distinct CDR3 sequences, roughly 6% seen only once; the top ten take about 5.4%. Specimen: whole blood, collected in connection with sensitization to the hapten diphenylcyclopropenone (DPC). The receptor set was obtained from a woman under 30 with alopecia areata. Some clones in this sample may be carry-over from other donors' samples. Each CDR3 is given with its conserved first and last residue. Each record gives: J gene, CDR3 length, D gene, V gene, clone size, CDR3 DNA, CDR3 protein. A D gene is named only where the DNA matches it firmly. Clone size appears in some rows only: once, few, many, or a class for an expanded clone.

>TRBJ1-5|17|NA|TRBV4-1|many
TGCGCCAGCAGCCAAGAGTCGGTCCCCGGACCGTACCAGCCCCAGCATTTT
CASSQESVPGPYQPQHF
>TRBJ1-5|15|NA|TRBV7-2|many
TGTGCCAGCAGCTTTAGTCGAGATAGCAATCAGCCCCAGCATTTT
CASSFSRDSNQPQHF
>TRBJ2-3|13|NA|TRBV20-1|NA
TGCAGTGCTAGAGGGGTCTCCACAGATACGCAGTATTTT
CSARGVSTDTQYF
>TRBJ1-2|13|NA|TRBV18|NA
TGTGCCAGCTCATCGGGGTCCCCTTATGACTACACCTTC
CASSSGSPYDYTF
>TRBJ1-5|16|TRBD1|TRBV7-9|NA
TGTGCCAGCAGCTTCCCGGGACAGGGCCGTCATCAGCCCCAGCATTTT
CASSFPGQGRHQPQHF
>TRBJ2-3|15|TRBD1|TRBV2|NA
TGTGCCAGCAGTGAAGACAGGGGGTACAAAGATACGCAGTATTTT
CASSEDRGYKDTQYF
>TRBJ2-5|16|NA|TRBV27|few
TGTGCCAGCAGTTCGCGGAGCGGAGCGGCCCAAGAGACCCAGTACTTC
CASSSRSGAAQETQYF
>TRBJ2-4|13|NA|TRBV27|NA
TGTGCCACCTCGGTTGGGACCAAAAACATTCAGTACTTC
CATSVGTKNIQYF
>TRBJ2-7|12|TRBD2|TRBV12-3/TRBV12-4|few
TGTGCCAGCGGCGCGGGGGCCTACGAGCAGTACTTC
CASGAGAYEQYF
>TRBJ1-4|13|NA|TRBV6-1|few
TGTGCCAGCTCCGGGGACCGCGATGAAAAACTGTTTTTT
CASSGDRDEKLFF